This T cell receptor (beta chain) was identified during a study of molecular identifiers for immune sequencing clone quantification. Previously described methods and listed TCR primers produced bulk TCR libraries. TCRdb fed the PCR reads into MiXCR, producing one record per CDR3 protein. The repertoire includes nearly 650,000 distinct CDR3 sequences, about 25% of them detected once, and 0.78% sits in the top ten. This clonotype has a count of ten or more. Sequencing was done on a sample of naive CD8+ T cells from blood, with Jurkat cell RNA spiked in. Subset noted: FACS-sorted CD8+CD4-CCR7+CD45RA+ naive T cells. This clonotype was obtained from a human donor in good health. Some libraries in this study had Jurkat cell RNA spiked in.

The CDR3 nucleotides read TGTGCCAGCAGTCCCTGGACAGGGCTCGGGGAGCAGTTCTTC. Translating gives CASSPWTGLGEQFF. This rearrangement joins TRBV6-1 to TRBJ2-1; 8 bases agree with TRBD1. With 5 bases clipped from V and 10 bases from J, the junction kept 10 bases outside the gene matches. CDR1 and CDR2 from the germline V gene are MNHNS and SASEGT. The CDR3 spans 14 residues.